The T cell receptor beta chain under discussion was sequenced for a study of shared clonotypes between healthy human individuals. Findings and caveats of the study: Represented genetic and exposure-history diversity was restricted by having few donors.

As to this clone: Its antigen remains unidentified.

Among the unsorted PBMC samples, replicate PCRs used approximately 270 ng DNA, some 30,000 T cell genomes. Profiling relied on immunoSEQ multiplex PCR, and the TCRdb table lists in-frame clones only, not all of them. The table includes about 470,000 clones, 70% to 80% detected once. V lost 1 base and J 3 bases, leaving 3 bases between the germline ends. The CDR3 length is 12 residues. Germline values: CDR1 LNHDA, CDR2 SQIVND (reference sequence). Adults of Caucasian background living in Nashville, Tennessee made up all donors. What was sequenced was PBMCs. This chain uses TRBV19 with TRBJ1-1, with unresolved D. This TCR was recovered from a middle-aged woman in good health. Some clones in this sample may be carry-over from other donors' samples. The CDR3 is CASSIADTEAFF. The CDR3 nucleotides read TGTGCCAGTAGTATAGCGGACACTGAAGCTTTCTTT.